This entry lists 9 T cell receptor beta chains sequenced from one sample in a study of cytomegalovirus exposure and HLA in healthy donors. 60 Vbeta and 13 Jbeta primers were used in PCR. Clones were sequenced by immunoSEQ multiplex PCR, and TCRdb holds only the in-frame ones, with some missing. The profile shows around 40,000 clones, approximately 74% of them singletons. Sequenced: PBMCs. The receptors originated from a man aged 25-45 years in good health and CMV-seronegative.

This chain joins TRBV28 and TRBJ1-5; D is possibly TRBD1 (6 bases). The germline V gene encodes CDR1 MDHEN and CDR2 SYDVKM. The CDR3 contains 15 residues. Trimming stripped 5 bases from V and 4 bases from J, with 15 bases between. This chain's CDR3 is CASSPQTGQNQPQHF. The CDR3 coding sequence is TGTGCCAGCAGTCCCCAAACGGGACAAAATCAGCCCCAGCATTTT.

This clone was recorded only once. The V call is TRBV21-1, the J call TRBJ2-7; whether TRBD2, the table's D call, matches the DNA was not checked. TRBV21-1 is described as a pseudogene. The CDR3 contains 15 residues. CDR3 sequence reads: CASSKGAEDTYEQYF. The DNA for the CDR3 is TGTGCCAGCAGCAAAGGAGCGGAGGATACCTACGAGCAGTACTTC.

This sequence joins TRBV5-1 and TRBJ1-1; D call uncertain. V dropped 4 bases and J dropped 1 base, with 20 bases sitting between them. This CDR3 comprises 17 residues. Looked up from germline, CDR1 is SGHRS and CDR2 is YFSETQ. DNA for the CDR3: TGCGCCAGCAGCCTCGGAGCCCTCCCTGGGAGGAACACTGAAGCTTTCTTT. This encodes CASSLGALPGRNTEAFF.

V usage is TRBV18 and J usage is TRBJ2-3; 9 bases fit TRBD1. Germline loops: CDR1 KGHSH, CDR2 LQKENI. V lost 5 bases and J lost 4; bases outside the gene matches: 1. The CDR3 has 13 residues. The CDR3 coding sequence is TGTGCCAGCTCAGGACAGGGGTCAGATACGCAGTATTTT. As protein: CASSGQGSDTQYF. Looking up the rest from reference TRBV18 and TRBJ2-3 gives the full variable domain: NAGVMQNPRHLVRRRGQEARLRCSPMKGHSHVYWYRQLPEEGLKFMVYLQKENIIDESGMPKERFSAEFPKEGPSILRIQQVVRGDSAAYFCASSGQGSDTQYFGPGTRLTVL.

This clone was seen a handful of times. The chain employs TRBV6-1 and TRBJ2-1, with 10 nucleotides matching TRBD1. V lost 1 base and J lost 1; bases outside the gene matches: 13. In germline, CDR1 is MNHNS, CDR2 SASEGT. The length of the CDR3 is 20 residues. CDR3 amino acids: CASSEEATGGLVRSYNEQFF. The DNA of the CDR3 is TGTGCCAGCAGTGAAGAGGCGACAGGGGGCCTGGTTCGTTCCTACAATGAGCAGTTCTTC.

J is TRBJ1-1 and V is TRBV11-2; no definite D call. Trimming took 8 bases from V and 10 from J, leaving 5 bases between them. This CDR3 has 8 residues. Germline CDR1 and CDR2: SGHAT and FQNNGV. CDR3 nucleotide sequence: TGTGCCAGCGGGCGAGCTTTCTTT. Amino acids: CASGRAFF.

This chain uses TRBV14 with TRBJ1-2; TRBD1 might be the D (5 bases). The CDR3 contains 16 residues. In germline, CDR1 is SGHDN, CDR2 FVKESK. The V end lost 0 bases, the J end lost 4 bases, and 15 bases lay between the germline ends. The CDR3 sequence: CASSQDVNRLFYGYTF. Here the CDR3 DNA reads TGTGCCAGCAGCCAAGACGTAAACAGGCTTTTCTATGGCTACACCTTC. Full variable domain (remainder filled in from reference TRBV14 and TRBJ1-2): EAGVTQFPSHSVIEKGQTVTLRCDPISGHDNLYWYRRVMGKEIKFLLHFVKESKQDESGMPNNRFLAERTGGTYSTLKVQPAELEDSGVYFCASSQDVNRLFYGYTFGSGTRLTVV.

The chain uses TRBV6-5 and TRBJ1-6; TRBD1 might be the D (5 bases). The CDR3 is made up of 14 amino acids. The V end was cut by 4 bases, the J end by 6 bases, with 10 bases between. Per germline, CDR1 MNHEY and CDR2 SVGAGI. CDR3 nucleotides: TGTGCCAGCAGTTCAGACAGTAGTAATTCACCCCTCCACTTT. The encoded protein is CASSSDSSNSPLHF.

This clone was seen more than once but under ten times. The chain couples TRBV5-6 to TRBJ2-7; D may be TRBD2 (6 bases). The CDR3 is 15 amino acids. Germline V CDR1 and CDR2: SGHDT, YYEEEE. Trimming cost V 2 bases and J 1 base, with 13 bases left between them. The CDR3 here is CASSFGGRGSYEQYF. The CDR3 DNA sequence: TGTGCCAGCAGCTTTGGAGGGCGAGGGTCCTACGAGCAGTACTTC.